This is a list of T cell receptor beta chains from one sample in a study of blood T cell repertoires in COVID-19. The assay was immunoSEQ multiplex PCR, and TCRdb's table has in-frame clones only and misses some. The sample yields around 290,000 clones, 86% seen once. Sequenced material: peripheral blood. All receptors come from a woman aged 70-85 years with COVID-19, enrolled during active disease. The CDR3 runs from the conserved cysteine through the conserved F or W. The D gene is left open where the match is weak. Rows give clone size only sometimes, using once, few, many, or a class for an expanded clone.

d_gene | j_gene | v_gene | abundance | CDR3aa | CDR3nt
TRBD1 | TRBJ1-2 | TRBV29-1 | NA | CSVTGQGAGGYTF | TGCAGCGTAACAGGACAGGGGGCCGGTGGCTACACCTTC
TRBD2 | TRBJ2-5 | TRBV30 | NA | CAWSVGGETQYF | TGTGCCTGGAGTGTGGGAGGGGAGACCCAGTACTTC
NA | TRBJ1-5 | TRBV12-3/TRBV12-4 | NA | CASSRTQRQPQHF | TGTGCCAGCAGCCGGACACAACGGCAGCCCCAGCATTTT
NA | TRBJ1-6 | TRBV30 | NA | CAWNWGRDSPLHF | TGTGCCTGGAATTGGGGGAGGGATTCACCCCTCCACTTT
TRBD2 | TRBJ2-1 | TRBV30 | NA | CAWSVLLAGGAEQFF | TGTGCCTGGAGTGTATTACTAGCGGGGGGGGCTGAGCAGTTCTTC
TRBD1 | TRBJ2-5 | TRBV7-2 | NA | CASSRDRGGQETQYF | TGTGCCAGCAGCAGGGACAGGGGGGGACAAGAGACCCAGTACTTC
TRBD1 | TRBJ1-1 | TRBV19 | NA | CASSTLTGGGNTEAFF | TGTGCCAGTAGTACACTGACAGGGGGGGGAAACACTGAAGCTTTCTTT
NA | TRBJ1-1 | TRBV14 | NA | CASSQERWDTEAFF | TGTGCCAGCAGCCAGGAGAGGTGGGACACTGAAGCTTTCTTT
NA | TRBJ1-6 | TRBV6-5 | NA | CASSYTGYNSPLHF | TGTGCCAGCAGTTACACAGGGTATAATTCACCCCTCCACTTT
TRBD1 | TRBJ2-1 | TRBV7-2 | NA | CASSFPGQGAYNEQFF | TGTGCCAGCAGCTTCCCTGGACAGGGGGCGTACAATGAGCAGTTCTTC
TRBD1 | TRBJ1-5 | TRBV29-1 | once | CSVALTGDSNQPQHF | TGCAGCGTGGCCCTGACAGGGGATAGCAATCAGCCCCAGCATTTT
NA | TRBJ1-1 | TRBV14 | NA | CASSQGGEDTEAFF | TGTGCCAGCAGCCAAGGAGGGGAGGACACTGAAGCTTTCTTT
NA | TRBJ1-3 | TRBV11-2 | NA | CASSFGGTTGNTIYF | TGTGCCAGCAGCTTCGGGGGGACTACTGGAAACACCATATATTTT
TRBD2 | TRBJ2-1 | TRBV30 | NA | CAWSYGTNFDNEQFF | TGTGCCTGGAGTTACGGGACTAACTTCGACAATGAGCAGTTCTTC
TRBD2 | TRBJ2-5 | TRBV7-3 | NA | CASSSGTSGGETQYF | TGTGCCAGCAGCTCTGGGACTAGCGGGGGAGAGACCCAGTACTTC
NA | TRBJ1-2 | TRBV18 | NA | CASSPGRNDYGYTF | TGTGCCAGCTCACCAGGGAGGAATGACTATGGCTACACCTTC
TRBD1 | TRBJ1-2 | TRBV28 | NA | CASSPDRQGDYGYTF | TGTGCCAGCAGTCCCGACAGACAGGGAGACTATGGCTACACCTTC
NA | TRBJ2-5 | TRBV2 | NA | CASSRFGTQETQYF | TGTGCCAGCAGTAGGTTCGGGACTCAAGAGACCCAGTACTTC
NA | TRBJ2-5 | TRBV2 | NA | CASGAQETQYF | TGTGCCAGCGGAGCCCAAGAGACCCAGTACTTC
TRBD1 | TRBJ1-6 | TRBV10-3 | NA | CAIRAGGQNSPLHF | TGTGCCATCAGAGCAGGGGGCCAAAATTCACCCCTCCACTTT
TRBD2 | TRBJ2-7 | TRBV5-1 | NA | CASSLELAGLGEQYF | TGCGCCAGCAGCTTGGAGCTAGCGGGGCTCGGGGAGCAGTACTTC
NA | TRBJ1-6 | TRBV18 | NA | CASSLLSGDSPLHF | TGTGCCAGCTCGCTTTTGTCCGGGGATTCACCCCTCCACTTT
TRBD1 | TRBJ1-4 | TRBV28 | NA | CASSRQGANEKLFF | TGTGCCAGCAGTAGACAGGGGGCGAATGAAAAACTGTTTTTT
NA | TRBJ2-5 | TRBV7-9 | NA | CASSLGAGAQETQYF | TGTGCCAGCAGCTTAGGGGCGGGGGCACAAGAGACCCAGTACTTC
TRBD2 | TRBJ2-7 | TRBV18 | NA | CASSGREGPYEQYF | TGTGCCAGCTCGGGCCGGGAGGGCCCTTACGAGCAGTACTTC
TRBD2 | TRBJ2-5 | TRBV4-1 | NA | CASSPLTRGLAETQYF | TGCGCCAGCAGCCCACTCACGAGGGGACTAGCGGAGACCCAGTACTTC
TRBD2 | TRBJ2-1 | TRBV28 | NA | CASSSHRGGRYNEQFF | TGTGCCAGCAGTTCTCATCGGGGGGGCCGTTACAATGAGCAGTTCTTC
TRBD1 | TRBJ1-2 | TRBV12-5 | NA | CASGLPRTGRNYGYTF | TGTGCTAGTGGTTTGCCCCGGACAGGGAGAAACTATGGCTACACCTTC
NA | TRBJ2-5 | TRBV5-6 | NA | CASSLAGGRETQYF | TGTGCCAGCAGCTTGGCCGGCGGCCGGGAGACCCAGTACTTC
NA | TRBJ2-5 | TRBV18 | NA | CASSPQTGQETQYF | TGTGCCAGCTCACCTCAGACAGGTCAAGAGACCCAGTACTTC
NA | TRBJ2-1 | TRBV7-9 | NA | CASSSGQNEQFF | TGTGCCAGCAGCTCAGGACAGAATGAGCAGTTCTTC
TRBD2 | TRBJ2-3 | TRBV19 | NA | CASRESGGRDTQYF | TGTGCCAGTAGGGAAAGCGGGGGTAGAGATACGCAGTATTTT
NA | TRBJ1-6 | TRBV10-3 | NA | CAISPQGPSNSPLHF | TGTGCCATCAGTCCCCAGGGGCCCTCTAATTCACCCCTCCACTTT
NA | TRBJ1-6 | TRBV7-8 | NA | CASRNQWSPLHF | TGTGCCAGCAGAAATCAGTGGTCACCCCTCCACTTT
NA | TRBJ2-5 | TRBV9 | NA | CASSPSQGAQETQYF | TGTGCCAGCAGCCCTTCTCAAGGGGCCCAAGAGACCCAGTACTTC
TRBD2 | TRBJ2-7 | TRBV30 | NA | CAWSVPPRASGGATYEQYF | TGTGCCTGGAGTGTACCCCCCCGGGCTAGCGGGGGTGCCACCTACGAGCAGTACTTC
TRBD1 | TRBJ1-1 | TRBV27 | NA | CASSSLGTGGLNTEAFF | TGTGCCAGCAGTTCCCTCGGGACAGGGGGGCTGAACACTGAAGCTTTCTTT